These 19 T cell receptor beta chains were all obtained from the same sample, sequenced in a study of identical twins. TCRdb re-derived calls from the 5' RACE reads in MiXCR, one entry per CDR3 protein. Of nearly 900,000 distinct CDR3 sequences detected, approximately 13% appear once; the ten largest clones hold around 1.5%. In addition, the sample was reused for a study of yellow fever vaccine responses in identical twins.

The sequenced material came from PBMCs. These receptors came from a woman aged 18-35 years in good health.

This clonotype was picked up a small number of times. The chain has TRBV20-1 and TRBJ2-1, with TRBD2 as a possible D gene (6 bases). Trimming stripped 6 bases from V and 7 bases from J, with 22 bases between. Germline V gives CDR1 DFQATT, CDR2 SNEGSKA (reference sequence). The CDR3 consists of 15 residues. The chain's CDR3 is CSASPTSSPGNEQFF. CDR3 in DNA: TGCAGTGCGAGTCCCACTAGCTCCCCGGGTAATGAGCAGTTCTTC.

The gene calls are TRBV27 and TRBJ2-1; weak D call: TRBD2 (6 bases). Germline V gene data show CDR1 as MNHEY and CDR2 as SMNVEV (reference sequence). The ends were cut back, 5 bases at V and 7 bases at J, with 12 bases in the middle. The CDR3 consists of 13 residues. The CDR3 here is CASSAGLFNEQFF. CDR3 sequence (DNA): TGTGCCAGCAGTGCGGGACTCTTTAATGAGCAGTTCTTC.

CDR3 residues: CASSLPGQGRTGELFF. The CDR3 DNA follows: TGTGCCAGCAGCTTACCGGGACAGGGTAGGACCGGGGAGCTGTTTTTT. V usage is TRBV5-4 and J usage is TRBJ2-2; TRBD1 agrees at 9 bases. Germline assignment: CDR1 SGHNT and CDR2 YYREEE (reference sequence). V lost 2 bases and J lost 5; bases outside the gene matches: 7. The CDR3 sequence is 16 residues long.

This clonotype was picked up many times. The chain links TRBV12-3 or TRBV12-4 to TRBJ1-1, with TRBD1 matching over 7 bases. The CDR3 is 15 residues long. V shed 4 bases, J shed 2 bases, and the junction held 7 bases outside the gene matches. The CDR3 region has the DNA TGTGCCAGCAGTTCGCGAGGGACAGTTAACACTGAAGCTTTCTTT. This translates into CASSSRGTVNTEAFF.

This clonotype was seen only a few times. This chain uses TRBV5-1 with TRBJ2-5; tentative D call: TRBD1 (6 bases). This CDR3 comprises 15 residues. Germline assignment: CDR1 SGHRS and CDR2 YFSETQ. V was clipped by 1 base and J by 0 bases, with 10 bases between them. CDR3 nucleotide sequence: TGCGCCAGCAGCTTGACAGGGTCCAACCAAGAGACCCAGTACTTC. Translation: CASSLTGSNQETQYF.

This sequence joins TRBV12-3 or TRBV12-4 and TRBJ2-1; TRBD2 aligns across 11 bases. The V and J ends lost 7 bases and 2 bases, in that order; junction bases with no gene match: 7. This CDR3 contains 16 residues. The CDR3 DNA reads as TGTGCCAGCAATATCGGGACTAGCGGTACCTACAATGAGCAGTTCTTC. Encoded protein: CASNIGTSGTYNEQFF.

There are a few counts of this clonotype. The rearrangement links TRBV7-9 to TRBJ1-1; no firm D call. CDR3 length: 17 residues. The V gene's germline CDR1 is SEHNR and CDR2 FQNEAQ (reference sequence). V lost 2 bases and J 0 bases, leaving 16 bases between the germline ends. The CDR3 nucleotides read TGTGCCAGCAGCTTATGGGCCCACGCAGACCTGAACACTGAAGCTTTCTTT. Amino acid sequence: CASSLWAHADLNTEAFF.

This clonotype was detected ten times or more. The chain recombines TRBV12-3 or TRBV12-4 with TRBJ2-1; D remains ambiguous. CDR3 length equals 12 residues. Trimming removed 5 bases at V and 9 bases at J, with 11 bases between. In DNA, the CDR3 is TGTGCCAGCAGTCTAATGCCAGTTGAGCAGTTCTTC. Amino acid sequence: CASSLMPVEQFF.

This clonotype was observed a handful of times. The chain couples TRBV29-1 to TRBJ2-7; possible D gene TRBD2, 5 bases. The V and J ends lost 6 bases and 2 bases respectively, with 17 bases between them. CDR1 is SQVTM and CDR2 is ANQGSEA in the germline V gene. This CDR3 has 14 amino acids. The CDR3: CSVNPGTAPYEQYF. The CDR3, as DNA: TGCAGCGTAAACCCGGGAACGGCGCCCTACGAGCAGTACTTC.

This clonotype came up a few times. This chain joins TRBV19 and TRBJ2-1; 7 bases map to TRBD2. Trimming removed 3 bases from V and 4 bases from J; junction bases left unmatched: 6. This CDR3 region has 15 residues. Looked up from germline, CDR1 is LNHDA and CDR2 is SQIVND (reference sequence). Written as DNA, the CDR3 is TGTGCCAGTAGTATTCTCGGACTAGATTACAATGAGCAGTTCTTC. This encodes CASSILGLDYNEQFF.

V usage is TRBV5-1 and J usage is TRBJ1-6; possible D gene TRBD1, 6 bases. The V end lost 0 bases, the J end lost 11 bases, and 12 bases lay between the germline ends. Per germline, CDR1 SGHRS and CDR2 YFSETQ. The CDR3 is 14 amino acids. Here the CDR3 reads CASSLEGEVAPLHF. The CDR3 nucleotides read TGCGCCAGCAGCTTGGAGGGGGAAGTGGCACCCCTCCACTTT.

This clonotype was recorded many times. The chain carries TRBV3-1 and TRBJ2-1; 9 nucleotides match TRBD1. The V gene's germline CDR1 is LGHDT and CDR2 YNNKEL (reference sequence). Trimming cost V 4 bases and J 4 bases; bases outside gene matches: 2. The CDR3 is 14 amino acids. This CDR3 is CASSPGTGYNEQFF. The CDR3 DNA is TGTGCCAGCAGCCCGGGGACAGGGTACAATGAGCAGTTCTTC.

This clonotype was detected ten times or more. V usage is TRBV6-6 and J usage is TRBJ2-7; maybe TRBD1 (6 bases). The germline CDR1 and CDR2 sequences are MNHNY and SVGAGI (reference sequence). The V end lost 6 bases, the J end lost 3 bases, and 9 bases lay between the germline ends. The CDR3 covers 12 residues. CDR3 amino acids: CASSSRGYEQYV. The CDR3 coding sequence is TGTGCCAGCAGCTCCAGGGGCTACGAGCAGTACGTC.

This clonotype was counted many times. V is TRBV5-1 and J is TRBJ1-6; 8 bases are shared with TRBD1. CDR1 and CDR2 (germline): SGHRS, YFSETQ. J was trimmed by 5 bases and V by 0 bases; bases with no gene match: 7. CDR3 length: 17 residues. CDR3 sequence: CASSLGVGGQDNSPLHF. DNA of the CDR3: TGCGCCAGCAGCTTGGGAGTTGGGGGACAGGATAATTCACCCCTCCACTTT.

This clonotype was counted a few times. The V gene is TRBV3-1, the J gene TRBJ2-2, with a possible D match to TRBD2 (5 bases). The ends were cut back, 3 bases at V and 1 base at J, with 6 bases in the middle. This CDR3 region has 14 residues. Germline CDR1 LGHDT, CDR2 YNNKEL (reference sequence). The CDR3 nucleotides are TGTGCCAGCAGCCACGGACTGAACACCGGGGAGCTGTTTTTT. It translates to CASSHGLNTGELFF.

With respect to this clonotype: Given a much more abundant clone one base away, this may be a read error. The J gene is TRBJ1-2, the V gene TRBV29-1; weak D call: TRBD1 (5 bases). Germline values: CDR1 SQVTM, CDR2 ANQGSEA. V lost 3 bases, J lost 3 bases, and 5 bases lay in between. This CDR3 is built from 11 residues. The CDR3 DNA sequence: TGCAGCGTTGAGACAGACTATGGCTACACCTTC. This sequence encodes CSVETDYGYTF.

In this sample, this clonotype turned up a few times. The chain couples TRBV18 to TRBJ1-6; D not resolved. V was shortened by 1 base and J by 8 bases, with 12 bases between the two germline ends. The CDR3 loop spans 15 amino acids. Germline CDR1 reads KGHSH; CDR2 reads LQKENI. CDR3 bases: TGTGCCAGCTCACCACTTCGCCGGGAAGATTCACCCCTCCACTTT. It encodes CASSPLRREDSPLHF.

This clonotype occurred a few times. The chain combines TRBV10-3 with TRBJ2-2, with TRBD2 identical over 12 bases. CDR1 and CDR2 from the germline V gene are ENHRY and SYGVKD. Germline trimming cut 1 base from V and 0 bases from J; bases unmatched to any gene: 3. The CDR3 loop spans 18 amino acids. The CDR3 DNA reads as TGTGCCATCAGTGAGTTCCCTAGCGGGGGGGCGAACACCGGGGAGCTGTTTTTT. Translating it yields CAISEFPSGGANTGELFF.

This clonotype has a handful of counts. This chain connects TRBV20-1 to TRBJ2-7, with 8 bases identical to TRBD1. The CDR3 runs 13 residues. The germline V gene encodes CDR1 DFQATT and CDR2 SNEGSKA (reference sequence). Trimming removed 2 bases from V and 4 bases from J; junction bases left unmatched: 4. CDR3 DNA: TGCAGTGCTAGACCTGGGACAGGATACGAGCAGTACGTC. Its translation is CSARPGTGYEQYV.